The clone carrying this TCR beta chain was seen more than once but under ten times. Its specificity is unknown. The CDR3 covers 14 residues. Germline V CDR1 and CDR2: MNHEY, SMNVEV (reference sequence). V was pared by 5 bases and J by 4 bases, with 7 bases of the junction left unmatched. TCRdb analysed the reads with MiXCR anew, one entry per CDR3 protein. The data show more than 90,000 distinct CDR3 sequences, 9.5% to 13% seen once. The sample is drawn from a study of T cell repertoires in cytomegalovirus infection. This receptor was obtained from a human donor in good health (CMV status not recorded). Some clones in this sample may be carry-over from other donors' samples. Sequenced material: PBMCs, sequenced either directly or after in vitro stimulation (not recorded which). V usage is TRBV27 and J usage is TRBJ2-5, with 7 bases that match TRBD2. The CDR3 region is CASSPGLVGETQYF. The CDR3, as DNA: TGTGCCAGCAGTCCAGGACTAGTGGGAGAGACCCAGTACTTC.